The sequence of this T cell receptor (beta chain) was determined in a study of PD-1 blockade in classical Hodgkin lymphoma. General observations from the study: Diminished baseline TCR diversity has been reported in newly diagnosed patients relative to healthy donors. Repertoire difference causes, possibly disease activity or prior therapy, remain undefined.

Libraries were prepared by immunoSEQ multiplex PCR; TCRdb keeps only in-frame clonotypes and omits some of them. The sample carries tens of thousands of clones, 90% to 95% recorded once. With V trimmed by 3 bases and J by 2 bases, 2 bases remained unmatched. Germline V gene lookup returns CDR1 SEHNR and CDR2 FQNEAQ (reference sequence). This CDR3 is 14 amino acids long. As concerns this clone: Its antigen is as yet unknown.

The time point denotes: newly diagnosed, previously untreated cHL patient sample. Untreated, newly diagnosed classical Hodgkin lymphoma PBMCs were used for comparison. The sample was peripheral blood mononuclear cells (PBMCs). This sequence joins TRBV7-9 and TRBJ2-3; 7 nucleotides agree with TRBD2. The receptor comes from a human donor with classical Hodgkin lymphoma. This CDR3 reads CASSLGTTTDTQYF. The CDR3 DNA is TGTGCCAGCAGCTTGGGGACTACCACAGATACGCAGTATTTT.